This T cell receptor beta chain stems from a study of T cells in Graves' hyperthyroidism and ophthalmopathy. Germline trimming cut 0 bases from V and 7 bases from J; bases unmatched to any gene: 9. Germline V lookup: CDR1 LNHDA, CDR2 SQIVND (reference sequence). This CDR3 contains 15 residues. TCR beta CDR3 region amplification was performed from RNA transcripts. With the HTBI primer set, the TCR CDR3 went through a first round of RT-PCR. Each CDR3 protein gets one entry after TCRdb re-called the multiplex PCR reads with MiXCR. The sample contains more than 500,000 distinct CDR3 sequences, 11% to 15% of which appear only once. There are many counts of this clonotype. Participants, patients aged 18 to 65, had newly diagnosed hyperthyroidism with a duration under 2 months. Lactation, pregnancy, other autoimmune disease or uncontrolled infection excluded patients.

The genes are TRBV19 and TRBJ2-7, with 7 bases aligning to TRBD2. This clonotype originated in a woman aged 40 to 50 with Graves' hyperthyroidism. Sequencing was done on a sample of blood. The CDR3 here is CASSIEGGRSSEQYF. CDR3 DNA: TGTGCCAGTAGTATAGAGGGCGGGAGATCCTCGGAGCAGTACTTC.